The 5 T cell receptor beta chains below were found in one sample sequenced in a study of blood T cell repertoires in COVID-19. Data came from immunoSEQ multiplex PCR; TCRdb stores just in-frame clones and leaves some out. The repertoire holds about 34,000 clones, with around 84% as singletons. The sequenced material came from peripheral blood. The receptors here all came from a human donor with acute or convalescent COVID-19. The donor label of this sample is uncertain.

Only one count was recorded for this clone. CDR3 in DNA: TGCGCCAGCAGCCAGGGTAGAGTAACTAATGAAAAACTGTTTTTT. Protein sequence: CASSQGRVTNEKLFF. V gene TRBV5-1 combines with J gene TRBJ1-4, with D possibly matching TRBD1 (5 bases). V was shortened by 4 bases and J by 1 base, with 11 bases between the two germline ends. Germline V gene data show CDR1 as SGHRS and CDR2 as YFSETQ. This CDR3 region has 15 residues.

The J gene is TRBJ1-1, the V gene TRBV29-1; D remains ambiguous. In germline, CDR1 is SQVTM, CDR2 ANQGSEA. The CDR3 has 13 residues. CDR3: CRKGAGENTEAFF. The CDR3 DNA follows: TGCAGGAAGGGTGCCGGGGAGAACACTGAAGCTTTCTTT.

The CDR3 reads CASANAGGKAFF. DNA of the CDR3: TGTGCCAGCGCCAATGCAGGGGGTAAAGCTTTCTTT. The V call is TRBV13, the J call TRBJ1-1, with 7 bases fitting TRBD1. With V trimmed by 8 bases and J by 9 bases, 9 bases remained unmatched. Germline V lookup: CDR1 PRHDT, CDR2 FYEKMQ (reference sequence). This CDR3 region has 12 residues.

In this sample, this clone turned up a few times. The rearrangement uses TRBV18 and TRBJ2-7, with 9 bases fitting TRBD2. This CDR3 spans 15 amino acids. V lost 5 bases, J lost 3 bases, and 8 bases stayed unmatched. Germline V gene data show CDR1 as KGHSH and CDR2 as LQKENI. CDR3 coding DNA: TGTGCCAGCTCAGCCTTGGGCGGGAGGGTCTACGAGCAGTACTTC. It yields the protein CASSALGGRVYEQYF. The variable domain in full, with the rest retrieved from reference TRBV18 and TRBJ2-7, is NAGVMQNPRHLVRRRGQEARLRCSPMKGHSHVYWYRQLPEEGLKFMVYLQKENIIDESGMPKERFSAEFPKEGPSILRIQQVVRGDSAAYFCASSALGGRVYEQYFGPGTRLTVT.

The chain recombines TRBV27 with TRBJ2-2, with 10 bases aligning to TRBD2. The CDR3 is 15 amino acids. Losses at the gene ends were 2 bases for V and 6 bases for J; bases not matched to a gene: 3. The germline V gene has CDR1 MNHEY and CDR2 SMNVEV (reference sequence). The CDR3 coding sequence is TGTGCCAGCAGTTTAGGAGCGGGAGGGCCCGGGGAGCTGTTTTTT. As protein: CASSLGAGGPGELFF.